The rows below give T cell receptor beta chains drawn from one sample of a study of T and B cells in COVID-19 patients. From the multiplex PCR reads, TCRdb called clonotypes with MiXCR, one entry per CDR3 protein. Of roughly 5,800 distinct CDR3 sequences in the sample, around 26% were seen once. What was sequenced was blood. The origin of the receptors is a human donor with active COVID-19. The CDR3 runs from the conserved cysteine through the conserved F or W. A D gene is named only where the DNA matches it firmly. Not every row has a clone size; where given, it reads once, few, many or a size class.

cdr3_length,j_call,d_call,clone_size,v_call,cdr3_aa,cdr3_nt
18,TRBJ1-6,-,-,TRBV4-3,CASSQYLPGRPSNSPLHF,TGCGCCAGCAGCCAATATCTTCCCGGACGGCCAAGTAATTCACCCCTCCACTTT
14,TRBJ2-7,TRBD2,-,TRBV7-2,CASSPTSAAYEQYF,TGTGCCAGCAGCCCCACTAGCGCCGCTTACGAGCAGTACTTC
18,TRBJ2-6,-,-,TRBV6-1,CASNLGSFGFSGANVLTF,TGTGCCAGCAATTTGGGGAGCTTCGGCTTCTCTGGGGCCAACGTCCTGACTTTC
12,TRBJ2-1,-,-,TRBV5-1,CASYQEGNEQFF,TGCGCCAGCTATCAGGAGGGCAATGAGCAGTTCTTC
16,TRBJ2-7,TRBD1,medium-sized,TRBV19,CASRRSPTGKNYEQYF,TGTGCCAGTAGGAGAAGCCCGACAGGGAAGAACTACGAGCAGTACTTC
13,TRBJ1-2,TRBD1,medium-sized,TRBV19,CASTSGGAGGYTF,TGTGCCAGTACCTCAGGGGGCGCAGGAGGCTACACCTTC
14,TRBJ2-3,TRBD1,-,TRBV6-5,CASKLQGAKDTQYF,TGTGCCAGCAAATTACAGGGGGCGAAGGATACGCAGTATTTT
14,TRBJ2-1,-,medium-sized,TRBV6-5,CASSYAAAGNEQFF,TGTGCCAGCAGTTACGCGGCAGCTGGCAATGAGCAGTTCTTC
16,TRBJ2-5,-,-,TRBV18,CASSRGLGTHQETQYF,TGTGCCAGCAGCCGGGGACTGGGAACCCACCAAGAGACCCAGTACTTC
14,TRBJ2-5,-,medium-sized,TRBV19,CASSIDFRVGTQYF,TGTGCCAGTAGTATAGATTTCAGGGTCGGGACCCAGTACTTC
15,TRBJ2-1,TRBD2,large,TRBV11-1,CASSEGLADYNEQFF,TGTGCCAGCAGCGAGGGACTAGCGGACTACAATGAGCAGTTCTTC
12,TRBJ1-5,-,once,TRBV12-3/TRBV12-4,CASSLAVQPQHF,TGTGCCAGCAGTTTAGCCGTTCAGCCCCAGCATTTT
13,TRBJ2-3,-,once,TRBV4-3,CASSQDWPATHYF,TGCGCCAGCAGCCAAGACTGGCCGGCTACGCATTATTTT
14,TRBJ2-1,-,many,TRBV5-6,CASSPWTGGNEQFF,TGTGCCAGCAGCCCCTGGACCGGAGGCAATGAGCAGTTCTTC
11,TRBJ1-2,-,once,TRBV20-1,CSLPLSYGYTF,TGCAGCCTCCCCTTGAGCTATGGCTACACCTTC
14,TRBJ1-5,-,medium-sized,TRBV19,CATTRAGLGQPQHF,TGTGCCACCACCCGGGCTGGGCTAGGGCAGCCCCAGCATTTT
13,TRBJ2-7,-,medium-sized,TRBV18,CASSTQEIYEQYF,TGTGCCAGCTCAACACAGGAGATCTACGAGCAGTACTTC
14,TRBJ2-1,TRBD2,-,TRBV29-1,CSVGGLAGGNEQFF,TGCAGCGTTGGTGGGCTAGCGGGAGGCAATGAGCAGTTCTTC
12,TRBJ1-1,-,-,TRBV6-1,CASRGGDTEAFF,TGTGCCAGCAGGGGGGGAGACACTGAAGCTTTCTTT
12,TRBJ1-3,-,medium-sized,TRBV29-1,CSVQGYENTIYF,TGCAGCGTTCAGGGATATGAAAACACCATATATTTT
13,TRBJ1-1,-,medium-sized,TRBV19,CASSIDGYTEAFF,TGTGCCAGTAGTATTGACGGATACACTGAAGCTTTCTTT
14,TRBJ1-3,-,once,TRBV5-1,CASSPDSSGNTIYF,TGCGCCAGCAGCCCAGACAGCTCTGGAAACACCATATATTTT
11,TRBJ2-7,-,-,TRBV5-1,CASRSVYEQYF,TGCGCCAGTCGATCGGTGTACGAGCAGTACTTC
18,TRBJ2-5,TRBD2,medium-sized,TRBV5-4,CASSTPGGLAGVGVTQYF,TGTGCCAGCAGCACACCTGGGGGACTAGCGGGAGTCGGAGTGACCCAGTACTTC
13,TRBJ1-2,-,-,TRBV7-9,CASSLPGKYGYTF,TGTGCCAGCAGCTTACCGGGAAAGTATGGCTACACCTTC
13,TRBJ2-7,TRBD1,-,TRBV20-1,CSATGTGLYEQYF,TGCAGTGCGACTGGGACAGGGTTGTACGAGCAGTACTTC